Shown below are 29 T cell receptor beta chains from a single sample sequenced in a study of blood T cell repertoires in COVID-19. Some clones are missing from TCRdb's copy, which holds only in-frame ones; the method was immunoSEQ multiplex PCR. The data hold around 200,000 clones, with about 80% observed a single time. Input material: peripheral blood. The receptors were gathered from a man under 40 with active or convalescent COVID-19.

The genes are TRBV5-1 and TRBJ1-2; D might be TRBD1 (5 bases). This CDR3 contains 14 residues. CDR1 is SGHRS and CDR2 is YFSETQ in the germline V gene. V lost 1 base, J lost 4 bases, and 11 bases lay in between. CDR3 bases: TGCGCCAGCAGCTTGACGACAGAAGCCTATGGCTACACCTTC. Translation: CASSLTTEAYGYTF.

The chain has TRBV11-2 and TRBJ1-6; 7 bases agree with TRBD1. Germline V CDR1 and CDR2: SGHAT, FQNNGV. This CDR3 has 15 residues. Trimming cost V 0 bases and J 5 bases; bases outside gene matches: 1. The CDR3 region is CASSLEGTDNSPLHF. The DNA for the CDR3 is TGTGCCAGCAGCTTAGAAGGGACAGATAATTCACCCCTCCACTTT.

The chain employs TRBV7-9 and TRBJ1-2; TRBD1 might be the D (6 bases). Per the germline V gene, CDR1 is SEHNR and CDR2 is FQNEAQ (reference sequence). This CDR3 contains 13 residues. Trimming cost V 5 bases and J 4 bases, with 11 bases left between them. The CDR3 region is CASSPRGAYGYTF. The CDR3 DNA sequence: TGTGCCAGCAGCCCCCGGGGGGCCTATGGCTACACCTTC.

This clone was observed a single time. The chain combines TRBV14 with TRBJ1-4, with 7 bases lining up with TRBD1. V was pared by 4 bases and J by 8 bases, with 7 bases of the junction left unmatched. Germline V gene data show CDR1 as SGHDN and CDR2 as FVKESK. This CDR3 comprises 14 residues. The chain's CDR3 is CASSRQGSREKLFF. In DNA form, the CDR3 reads TGTGCCAGCAGCCGACAGGGATCTAGGGAAAAACTGTTTTTT. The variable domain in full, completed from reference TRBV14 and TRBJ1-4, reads EAGVTQFPSHSVIEKGQTVTLRCDPISGHDNLYWYRRVMGKEIKFLLHFVKESKQDESGMPNNRFLAERTGGTYSTLKVQPAELEDSGVYFCASSRQGSREKLFFGSGTQLSVL.

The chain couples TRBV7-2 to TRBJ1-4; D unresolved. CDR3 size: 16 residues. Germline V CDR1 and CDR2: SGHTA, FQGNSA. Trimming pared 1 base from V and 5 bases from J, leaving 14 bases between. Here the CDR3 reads CASSLERGKGNEKLFF. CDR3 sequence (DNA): TGTGCCAGCAGCTTAGAGCGCGGAAAAGGAAATGAAAAACTGTTTTTT.

CDR3 nucleotide sequence: TGTGCCAGCAGCAAGCGGCCTTCGACAGGCCTGAACACTGAAGCTTTCTTT. It is translated as CASSKRPSTGLNTEAFF. The chain has TRBV2 and TRBJ1-1, with D perhaps matching TRBD1 (6 bases). Per the germline V gene, CDR1 is SNHLY and CDR2 is FYNNEI. Trimming removed 6 bases from V and 0 bases from J, with 20 bases in between. The CDR3 contains 17 residues.

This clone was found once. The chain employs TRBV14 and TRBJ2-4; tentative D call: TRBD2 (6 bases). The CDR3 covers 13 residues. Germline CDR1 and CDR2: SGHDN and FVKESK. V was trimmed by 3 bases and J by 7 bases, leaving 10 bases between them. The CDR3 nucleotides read TGTGCCAGCAGCCACGGGGGTACGAACATTCAGTACTTC. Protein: CASSHGGTNIQYF. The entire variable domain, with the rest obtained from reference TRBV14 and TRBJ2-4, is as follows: EAGVTQFPSHSVIEKGQTVTLRCDPISGHDNLYWYRRVMGKEIKFLLHFVKESKQDESGMPNNRFLAERTGGTYSTLKVQPAELEDSGVYFCASSHGGTNIQYFGAGTRLSVL.

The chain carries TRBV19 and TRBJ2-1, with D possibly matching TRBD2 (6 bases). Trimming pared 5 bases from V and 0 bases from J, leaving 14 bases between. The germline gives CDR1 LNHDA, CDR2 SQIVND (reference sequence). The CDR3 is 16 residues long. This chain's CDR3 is CASSSPTGSSYNEQFF. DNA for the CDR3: TGTGCCAGTAGTTCCCCCACCGGGAGCTCCTACAATGAGCAGTTCTTC.

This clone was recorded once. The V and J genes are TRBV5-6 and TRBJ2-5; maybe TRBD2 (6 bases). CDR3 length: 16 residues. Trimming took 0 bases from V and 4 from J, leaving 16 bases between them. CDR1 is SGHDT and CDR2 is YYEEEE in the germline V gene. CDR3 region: CASSLASAGTGETQYF. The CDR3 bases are TGTGCCAGCAGCTTGGCCAGCGCGGGGACCGGAGAGACCCAGTACTTC.

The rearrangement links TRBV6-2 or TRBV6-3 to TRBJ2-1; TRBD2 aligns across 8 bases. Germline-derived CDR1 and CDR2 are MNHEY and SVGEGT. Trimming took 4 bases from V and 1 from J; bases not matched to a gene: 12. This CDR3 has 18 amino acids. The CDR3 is CASSSTSAAGRSYNEQFF. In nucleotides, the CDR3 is TGTGCCAGCAGTTCGACTAGCGCGGCAGGAAGGTCCTACAATGAGCAGTTCTTC.

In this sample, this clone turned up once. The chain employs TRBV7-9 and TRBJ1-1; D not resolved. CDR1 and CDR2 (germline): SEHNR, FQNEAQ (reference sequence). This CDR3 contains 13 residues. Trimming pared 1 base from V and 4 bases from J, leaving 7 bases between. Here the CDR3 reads CASSLVSGTEAFF. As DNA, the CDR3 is TGTGCCAGCAGCTTAGTTTCGGGCACTGAAGCTTTCTTT.

The CDR3 DNA reads as TGTGCCAGCAGCTTATCAGCGGGAGGGCCTCTGAATGAGCAGTTCTTC. Its translation: CASSLSAGGPLNEQFF. The chain employs TRBV7-6 and TRBJ2-1; 10 bases fit TRBD2. J was trimmed by 7 bases and V by 2 bases; bases with no gene match: 8. The CDR3 spans 16 residues. Looked up from germline, CDR1 is SGHVS and CDR2 is FNYEAQ.

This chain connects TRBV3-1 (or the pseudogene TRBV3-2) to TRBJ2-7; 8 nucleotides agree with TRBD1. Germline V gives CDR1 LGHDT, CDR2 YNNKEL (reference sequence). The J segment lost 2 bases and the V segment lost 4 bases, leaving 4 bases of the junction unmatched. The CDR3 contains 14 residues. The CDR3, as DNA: TGTGCCAGCAGCCCCACAGGGGGTACCTACGAGCAGTACGTC. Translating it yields CASSPTGGTYEQYV.

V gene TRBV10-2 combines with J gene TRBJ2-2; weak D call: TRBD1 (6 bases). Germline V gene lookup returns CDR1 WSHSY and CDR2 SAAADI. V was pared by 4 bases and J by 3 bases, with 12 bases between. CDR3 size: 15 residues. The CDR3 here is CASSVGGRDTGELFF. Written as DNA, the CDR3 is TGCGCCAGCAGTGTTGGGGGCCGCGACACCGGGGAGCTGTTTTTT.

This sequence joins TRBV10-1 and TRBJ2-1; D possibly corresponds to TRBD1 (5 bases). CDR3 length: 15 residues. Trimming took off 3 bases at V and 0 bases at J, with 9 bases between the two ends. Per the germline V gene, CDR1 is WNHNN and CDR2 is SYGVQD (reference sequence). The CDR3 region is CASSDRVSSYNEQFF. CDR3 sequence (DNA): TGCGCCAGCAGTGACAGGGTGAGCTCCTACAATGAGCAGTTCTTC.

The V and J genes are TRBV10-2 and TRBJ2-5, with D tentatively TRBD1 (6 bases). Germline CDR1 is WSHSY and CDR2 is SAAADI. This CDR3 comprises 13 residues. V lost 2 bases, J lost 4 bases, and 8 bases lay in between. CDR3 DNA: TGCGCCAGCAGTGAGCAGGGGAGAGAGACCCAGTACTTC. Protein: CASSEQGRETQYF.

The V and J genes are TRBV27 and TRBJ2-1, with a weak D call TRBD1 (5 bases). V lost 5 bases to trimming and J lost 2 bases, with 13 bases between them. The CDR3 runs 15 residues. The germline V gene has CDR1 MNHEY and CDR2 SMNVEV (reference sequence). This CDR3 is CASSLHAGPYNEQFF. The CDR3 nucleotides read TGTGCCAGCAGTCTTCACGCAGGGCCCTACAATGAGCAGTTCTTC.

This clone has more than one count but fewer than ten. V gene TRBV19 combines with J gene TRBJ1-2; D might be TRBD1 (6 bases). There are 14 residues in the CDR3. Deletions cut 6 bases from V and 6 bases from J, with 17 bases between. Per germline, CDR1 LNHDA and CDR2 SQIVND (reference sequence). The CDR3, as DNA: TGTGCCAGTAGCCACGGACAGAGATTAGATGGCTACACCTTC. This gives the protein CASSHGQRLDGYTF.

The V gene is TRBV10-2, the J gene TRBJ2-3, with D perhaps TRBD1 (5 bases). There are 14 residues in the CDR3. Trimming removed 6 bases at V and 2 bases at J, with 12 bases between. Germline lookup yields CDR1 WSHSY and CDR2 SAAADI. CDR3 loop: CASSSLGPTDTQYF. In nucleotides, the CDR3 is TGCGCCAGCAGCTCCCTGGGGCCCACAGATACGCAGTATTTT.

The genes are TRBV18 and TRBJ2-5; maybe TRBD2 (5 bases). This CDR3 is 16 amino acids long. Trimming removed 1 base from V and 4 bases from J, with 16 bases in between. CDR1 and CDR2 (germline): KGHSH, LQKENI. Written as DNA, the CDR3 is TGTGCCAGCTCACCACGAGATGACTATCCCGGAGAGACCCAGTACTTC. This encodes CASSPRDDYPGETQYF.

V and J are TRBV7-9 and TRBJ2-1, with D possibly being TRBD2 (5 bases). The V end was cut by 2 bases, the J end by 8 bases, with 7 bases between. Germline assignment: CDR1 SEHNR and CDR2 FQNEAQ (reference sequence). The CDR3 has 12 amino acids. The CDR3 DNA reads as TGTGCCAGCAGCTTATCGGGGTATGAGCAGTTCTTC. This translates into CASSLSGYEQFF.

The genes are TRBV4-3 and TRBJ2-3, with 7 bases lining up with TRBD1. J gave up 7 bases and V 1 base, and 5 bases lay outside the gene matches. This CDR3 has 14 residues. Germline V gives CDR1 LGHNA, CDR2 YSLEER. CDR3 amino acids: CASSQGGGQNTQYF. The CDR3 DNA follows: TGCGCCAGCAGCCAAGGTGGGGGACAGAATACGCAGTATTTT.

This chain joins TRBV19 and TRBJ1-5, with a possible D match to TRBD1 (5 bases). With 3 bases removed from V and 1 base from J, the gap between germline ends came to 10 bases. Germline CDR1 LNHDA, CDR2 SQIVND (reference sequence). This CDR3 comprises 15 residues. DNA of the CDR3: TGTGCCAGTAGTATGGGGGGGACCAGCAATCAGCCCCAGCATTTT. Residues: CASSMGGTSNQPQHF. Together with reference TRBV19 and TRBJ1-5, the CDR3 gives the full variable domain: DGGITQSPKYLFRKEGQNVTLSCEQNLNHDAMYWYRQDPGQGLRLIYYSQIVNDFQKGDIAEGYSVSREKKESFPLTVTSAQKNPTAFYLCASSMGGTSNQPQHFGDGTRLSIL.

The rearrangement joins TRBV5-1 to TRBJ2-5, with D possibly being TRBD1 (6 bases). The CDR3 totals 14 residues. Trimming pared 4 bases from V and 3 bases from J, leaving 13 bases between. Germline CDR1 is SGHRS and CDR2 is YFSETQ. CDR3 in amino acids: CASSTDRPEETQYF. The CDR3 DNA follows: TGCGCCAGCAGCACGGACAGACCTGAAGAGACCCAGTACTTC.

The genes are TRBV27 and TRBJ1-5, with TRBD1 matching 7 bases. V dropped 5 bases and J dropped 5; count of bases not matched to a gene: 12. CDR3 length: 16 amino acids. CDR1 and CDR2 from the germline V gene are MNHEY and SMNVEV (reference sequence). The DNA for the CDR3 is TGTGCCAGCAGTGGGGCCCGACAGGGTCCCTATCAGCCCCAGCATTTT. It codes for CASSGARQGPYQPQHF.

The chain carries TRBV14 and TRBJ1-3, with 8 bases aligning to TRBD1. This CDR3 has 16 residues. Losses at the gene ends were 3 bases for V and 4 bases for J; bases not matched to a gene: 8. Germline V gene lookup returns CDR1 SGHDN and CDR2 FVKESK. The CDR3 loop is CASSQRGTGTGNTIYF. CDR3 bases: TGTGCCAGCAGCCAGAGAGGGACAGGAACAGGAAACACCATATATTTT.

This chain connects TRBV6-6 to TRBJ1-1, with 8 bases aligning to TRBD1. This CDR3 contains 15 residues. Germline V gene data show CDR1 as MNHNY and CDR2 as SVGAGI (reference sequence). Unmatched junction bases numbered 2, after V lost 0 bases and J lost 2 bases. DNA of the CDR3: TGTGCCAGCAGTTACTCGACAGGGGTTAACACTGAAGCTTTCTTT. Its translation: CASSYSTGVNTEAFF.

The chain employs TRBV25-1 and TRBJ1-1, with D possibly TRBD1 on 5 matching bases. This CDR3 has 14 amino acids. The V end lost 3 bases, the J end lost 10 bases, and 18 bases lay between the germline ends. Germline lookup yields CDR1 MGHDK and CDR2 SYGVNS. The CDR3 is CASSDSDNRGTAFF. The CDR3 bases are TGTGCCAGCAGTGATTCGGATAATAGGGGTACAGCTTTCTTT.

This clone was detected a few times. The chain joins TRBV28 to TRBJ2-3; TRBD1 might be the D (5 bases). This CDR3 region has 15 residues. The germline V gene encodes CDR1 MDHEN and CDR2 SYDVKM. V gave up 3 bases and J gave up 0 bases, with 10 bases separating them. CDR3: CASSFVGVSTDTQYF. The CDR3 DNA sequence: TGTGCCAGCAGTTTTGTAGGGGTTAGCACAGATACGCAGTATTTT.